These 8 T cell receptor beta chains were sequenced from one sample in a study of shared clonotypes between healthy human individuals (dated by TCRdb to 2019 to 2021). Library construction relied on the immunoSEQ multiplex PCR assay. In its TCRdb copy, this immuneACCESS table keeps in-frame sequences only and misses some clones. Where compared with another copy, unresolved V genes explain less than half of these, and the others have no known cause. Across this sample there are 2 million to 2.5 million clones, with about 94% seen only once. Together, the top ten hold 0.9% to 1.4% of the sample. CD8 naive samples consisted of CD45RO-negative cells that were positively selected for CCR7, yielding a CD45RA+CCR7+ population without TemRA cells. Sequenced sample: naive CD8+ T cells sorted from blood. Reading the label with the study, this specimen's cell subset or site is: CD45RA+CCR7+. Every receptor here comes from a young man in good health.

This clone appeared a single time. This sample includes further DNA sequences coding for the same CDR3. The chain combines TRBV7-9 with TRBJ1-4, with no clear D. The ends were cut back, 5 bases at V and 0 bases at J, with 10 bases in the middle. This CDR3 region has 15 residues. Looked up from germline, CDR1 is SEHNR and CDR2 is FQNEAQ (reference sequence). The CDR3 loop reads CASSLEVATNEKLFF. CDR3 nucleotide sequence: TGTGCCAGCAGCCTCGAAGTAGCAACTAATGAAAAACTGTTTTTT.

The CDR3 loop reads CASSHSRQGFYEQYF. CDR3 DNA: TGCGCCAGCAGCCACTCCCGACAGGGGTTCTACGAGCAGTACTTC. The chain is built from TRBV4-1 and TRBJ2-7; TRBD1 aligns across 8 bases. CDR3 length: 15 amino acids. Unmatched junction bases numbered 7, after V lost 3 bases and J lost 3 bases. In germline, CDR1 is MGHRA, CDR2 YSYEKL.

The chain uses TRBV7-9 and TRBJ2-3, with 11 bases identical to TRBD2. The CDR3 totals 16 residues. The germline V gene encodes CDR1 SEHNR and CDR2 FQNEAQ (reference sequence). V gave up 4 bases and J gave up 2 bases; unmatched junction bases: 5. The CDR3 DNA sequence: TGTGCCAGCAGCTACTCTAGCGGGGGGTCCACAGATACGCAGTATTTT. Amino acids: CASSYSSGGSTDTQYF.

V and J are TRBV5-5 and TRBJ1-5, with TRBD1 matching over 7 bases. The CDR3 runs 14 residues. CDR1 is SGHKS and CDR2 is YYEKEE in the germline V gene (reference sequence). V was pared by 4 bases and J by 4 bases, with 5 bases of the junction left unmatched. The CDR3 nucleotides read TGTGCCAGCAGCCAGACAGGGAGTAATCAGCCCCAGCATTTT. It codes for CASSQTGSNQPQHF.

The chain couples TRBV27 to TRBJ2-1; no definite D call. V was trimmed by 0 bases and J by 8 bases, leaving 8 bases between them. This CDR3 has 13 amino acids. Germline V lookup: CDR1 MNHEY, CDR2 SMNVEV (reference sequence). This chain's CDR3 is CASSLSSLHEQFF. CDR3 bases: TGTGCCAGCAGTTTATCCTCTTTGCATGAGCAGTTCTTC.

As concerns this clone: The same CDR3 can be traced to other DNA sequences in this sample. The genes are TRBV5-1 and TRBJ2-7; tentatively, D is TRBD1 or TRBD2 (5 bases each). Germline V lookup: CDR1 SGHRS, CDR2 YFSETQ. The ends were cut back, 0 bases at V and 2 bases at J, with 9 bases in the middle. The length of the CDR3 is 14 residues. The CDR3 is CASSLDWGTYEQYF. Written as DNA, the CDR3 is TGCGCCAGCAGCTTGGATTGGGGGACCTACGAGCAGTACTTC.

This clone was seen only once. CDR3 sequence (DNA): TGTGCCTGGGCCCCCCGGGAAAGCTACGAGCAGTACTTC. Amino acid sequence: CAWAPRESYEQYF. The V call is TRBV30, the J call TRBJ2-7; D is possibly TRBD2 (5 bases). The CDR3 is 13 residues long. Trimming removed 5 bases from V and 3 bases from J, with 14 bases in between. The V gene's germline CDR1 is GTSNPN and CDR2 SVGIG (reference sequence). Full variable domain (missing parts from reference TRBV30 and TRBJ2-7): SQTIHQWPATLVQPVGSPLSLECTVEGTSNPNLYWYRQAAGRGLQLLFYSVGIGQISSEVPQNLSASRPQDRQFILSSKKLLLSDSGFYLCAWAPRESYEQYFGPGTRLTVT.

With regard to this clone: Different DNA sequences within this sample yield the same CDR3. The chain is built from TRBV4-1 and TRBJ1-2; 8 bases agree with TRBD1. The CDR3 is made up of 15 amino acids. Germline lookup yields CDR1 MGHRA and CDR2 YSYEKL. The V gene end was trimmed by 1 base and the J gene end by 4 bases; junction bases not matched to a gene: 5. CDR3 region: CASSQGDRGGYGYTF. Here the CDR3 DNA reads TGCGCCAGCAGCCAAGGTGACAGGGGCGGCTATGGCTACACCTTC.